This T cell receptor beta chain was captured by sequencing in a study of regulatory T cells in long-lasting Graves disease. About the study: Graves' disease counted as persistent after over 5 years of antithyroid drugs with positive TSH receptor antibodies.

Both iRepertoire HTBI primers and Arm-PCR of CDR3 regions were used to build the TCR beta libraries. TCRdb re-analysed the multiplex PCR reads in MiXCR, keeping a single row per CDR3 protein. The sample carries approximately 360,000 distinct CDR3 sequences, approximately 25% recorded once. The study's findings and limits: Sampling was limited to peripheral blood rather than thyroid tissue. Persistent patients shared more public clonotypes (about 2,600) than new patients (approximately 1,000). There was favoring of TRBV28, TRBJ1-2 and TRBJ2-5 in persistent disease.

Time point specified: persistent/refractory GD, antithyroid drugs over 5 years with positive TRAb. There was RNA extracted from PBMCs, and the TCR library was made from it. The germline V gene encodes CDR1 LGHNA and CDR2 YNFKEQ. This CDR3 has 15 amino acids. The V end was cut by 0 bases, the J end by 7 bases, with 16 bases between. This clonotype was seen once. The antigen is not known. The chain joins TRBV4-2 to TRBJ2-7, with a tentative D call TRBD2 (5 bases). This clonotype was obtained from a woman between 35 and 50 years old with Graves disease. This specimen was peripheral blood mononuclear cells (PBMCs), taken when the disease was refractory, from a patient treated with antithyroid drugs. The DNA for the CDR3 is TGTGCCAGCAGCCAAGATCGGGCGGGCTCGGGGGAGCAGTACTTC. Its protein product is CASSQDRAGSGEQYF.